The rows below give T cell receptor beta chains drawn from one sample of a study of human T cells and chemical hapten exposure. TCRdb processed the RACE reads anew with MiXCR; each CDR3 protein has one entry. The table shows 65,000 to 85,000 distinct CDR3 sequences, with 10% occurring only once. The source material was whole blood, sampled in connection with sensitization to the hapten diphenylcyclopropenone (DPC). These receptors all come from a woman aged 50 to 60 with alopecia areata. Some clones in this sample may be carry-over from other donors' samples. Each CDR3 is given with its conserved first and last residue. D genes are given only for firm matches. The size field is filled for only some rows; it gives once, few, many or a size class.

clone_size,v_call,d_call,j_call,cdr3_aa,cdr3_nt
-,TRBV29-1,-,TRBJ1-5,CSVRMESNQPQHF,TGCAGCGTTCGAATGGAGAGCAATCAGCCCCAGCATTTT
-,TRBV6-6,TRBD1,TRBJ2-4,CASSPGTGGVKNIQYF,TGTGCCAGCAGTCCAGGGACAGGGGGCGTCAAAAACATTCAGTACTTC
-,TRBV2,-,TRBJ2-3,CASTSDSLGQYF,TGTGCCAGCACCTCAGACAGCCTCGGGCAGTATTTT
many,TRBV18,-,TRBJ1-2,CASSPGAGVGYTF,TGTGCCAGCTCACCAGGAGCAGGGGTTGGCTACACCTTC
-,TRBV2,TRBD1,TRBJ2-2,CASRGDSGELFF,TGTGCCAGCAGGGGGGACAGCGGGGAGCTGTTTTTT
-,TRBV12-3/TRBV12-4,-,TRBJ2-6,CASSRDRSGANVLTF,TGTGCCAGCAGTCGAGACAGGTCTGGGGCCAACGTCCTGACTTTC
-,TRBV9,TRBD2,TRBJ2-1,CASSVDSGRYNEQFF,TGTGCCAGCAGCGTAGATAGCGGGAGGTACAATGAGCAGTTCTTC
many,TRBV19,-,TRBJ2-7,CASNKPDLIVGSYEQYF,TGTGCCAGTAATAAGCCAGATCTAATCGTGGGTTCCTACGAGCAGTACTTC
few,TRBV18,TRBD1,TRBJ2-5,CASSAGTGVQETQYF,TGTGCCAGCTCAGCCGGGACAGGTGTCCAAGAGACCCAGTACTTC
few,TRBV20-1,TRBD1,TRBJ1-2,CSASGDRTYGYTF,TGCAGTGCTAGTGGGGACAGGACCTATGGCTACACCTTC
few,TRBV29-1,TRBD1,TRBJ1-2,CSVVDRGKSNYGYTF,TGCAGCGTTGTGGACAGGGGGAAATCTAACTATGGCTACACCTTC
few,TRBV3-1,-,TRBJ2-6,CARVGKIDRFHSGANVLTF,TGTGCCAGGGTGGGCAAAATAGACAGGTTCCACTCTGGGGCCAACGTCCTGACTTTC
few,TRBV5-4,TRBD2,TRBJ2-3,CASEASGRAITDTQYF,TGTGCCAGCGAGGCTAGCGGGAGGGCCATCACAGATACGCAGTATTTT
few,TRBV12-3/TRBV12-4,-,TRBJ2-1,CASSLRGSRWQFF,TGTGCCAGCAGTTTGAGGGGGTCCCGGTGGCAGTTCTTC
-,TRBV19,TRBD1,TRBJ1-5,CAIDQGAGQPQHF,TGTGCCATCGACCAGGGGGCTGGGCAGCCCCAGCATTTT
few,TRBV2,-,TRBJ2-3,CASKGQSTDTQYF,TGTGCCAGCAAAGGGCAAAGCACAGATACGCAGTATTTT
many,TRBV27,TRBD1,TRBJ1-5,CASSLSGQFRPQHF,TGTGCCAGCAGTTTATCGGGACAGTTTAGGCCCCAGCATTTT
-,TRBV30,-,TRBJ1-3,CAWKRASSFSGNTIYF,TGTGCCTGGAAACGGGCTTCCTCTTTCTCTGGAAACACCATATATTTT
many,TRBV21-1,-,TRBJ1-5,CASSKTRGRGRGQPQHF,TGTGCCAGCAGCAAGACACGAGGCAGGGGGCGCGGTCAGCCCCAGCATTTT
few,TRBV6-1,TRBD1,TRBJ1-5,CASSPRTGSNQPQHF,TGTGCCAGCAGTCCCAGGACAGGGAGCAATCAGCCCCAGCATTTT
-,TRBV18,TRBD2,TRBJ2-5,CASSPQVAGVETQYF,TGTGCCAGCTCACCACAGGTAGCGGGAGTTGAGACCCAGTACTTC
many,TRBV11-2,-,TRBJ2-3,CASSLMSPTDTQYF,TGTGCCAGCAGCTTAATGTCCCCCACAGATACGCAGTATTTT
-,TRBV5-6,TRBD2,TRBJ2-5,CASSLAGGAPQETQYF,TGTGCCAGCAGCTTGGCGGGAGGGGCCCCCCAAGAGACCCAGTACTTC
-,TRBV11-2,-,TRBJ2-2,CASSLGYSSPGTGELFF,TGTGCCAGCAGCTTAGGGTACAGTTCCCCTGGAACCGGGGAGCTGTTTTTT
-,TRBV5-4,TRBD1,TRBJ2-7,CASSFSTTGVDEQYF,TGTGCCAGCAGCTTTTCCACGACAGGGGTGGACGAGCAGTACTTC
few,TRBV3-1,TRBD1,TRBJ1-1,CASSLSGTVNTEAFF,TGTGCCAGCAGCCTCTCCGGGACAGTAAACACTGAAGCTTTCTTT
-,TRBV4-2,TRBD2,TRBJ2-3,CASSQTPVASGRDTQYF,TGTGCCAGCAGCCAAACCCCCGTGGCTAGCGGGAGAGATACGCAGTATTTT
many,TRBV20-1,-,TRBJ2-1,CSGLAPSRYNEQFF,TGCAGTGGGTTAGCGCCCAGCCGCTACAATGAGCAGTTCTTC
-,TRBV4-1,-,TRBJ1-5,CASSPEDGGSNQPQHF,TGCGCCAGCAGCCCCGAGGATGGTGGCAGCAATCAGCCCCAGCATTTT
few,TRBV6-2/TRBV6-3,-,TRBJ2-3,CASSYSSGRLTDTQYF,TGTGCCAGCAGTTACTCCAGCGGCCGCCTCACAGATACGCAGTATTTT
few,TRBV6-2/TRBV6-3,TRBD2,TRBJ2-1,CASSPLGSGSRDNEQFF,TGTGCCAGCAGTCCCCTAGGGAGCGGGAGTCGTGACAATGAGCAGTTCTTC
few,TRBV11-2,-,TRBJ1-6,CASSWTVPNSPLHF,TGTGCCAGCAGCTGGACAGTTCCTAATTCACCCCTCCACTTT
-,TRBV29-1,-,TRBJ2-5,CSVGIASQETQYF,TGCAGCGTTGGAATTGCGTCCCAAGAGACCCAGTACTTC
-,TRBV9,-,TRBJ1-3,CASSPQVATGNTIYF,TGTGCCAGCAGCCCCCAGGTAGCTACTGGAAACACCATATATTTT
-,TRBV3-1,-,TRBJ2-7,CASSQVLDGEQYF,TGTGCCAGCAGCCAAGTCCTCGACGGGGAGCAGTACTTC